This T cell receptor beta chain emerged from a study of T cells in Graves' hyperthyroidism and ophthalmopathy. Study overall: Peripheral blood draws took place at initial diagnosis, ahead of any treatment.

Points from the study as a whole: In blood, most of the thyroid clonotypes expanded above 0.001 were also present.

RNA transcripts were the template for amplifying TCR beta CDR3 regions. Primed by the HTBI set, a first-round RT-PCR was run on the TCR CDR3. In TCRdb, the multiplex PCR reads were re-called with MiXCR into one record per CDR3 protein. The data hold 350,000 to 450,000 distinct CDR3 sequences, with over 11% observed a single time. This clonotype was counted between two and nine times. Its antigen is currently unknown. V was pared by 6 bases and J by 7 bases, with 8 bases of the junction left unmatched. The CDR3 extends over 14 amino acids. The germline V gene has CDR1 MNHEY and CDR2 SMNVEV (reference sequence).

The chain joins TRBV27 to TRBJ2-1; TRBD2 aligns across 8 bases. This receptor was obtained from a man in his fifties with Graves' ophthalmopathy. The sequencing input was blood. This chain's CDR3 is CASSNGLAQNEQFF. The CDR3 DNA reads TGTGCCAGCAGCAACGGACTAGCACAGAATGAGCAGTTCTTC.